The text below deals with one TCR beta chain. The sample is drawn from a study of blood T cell repertoires in COVID-19. Looking at the study overall: Specimens from acute and convalescent COVID-19 originated in the United States, Italy and Spain. T cells, B-cell-depleted T cells, or PBMCs provided the cDNA or gDNA that served as material.

Under the authors' procedure: Reference gene primer amplification gave estimated nucleated cell counts. The repertoire was sequenced with immunoSEQ multiplex PCR; TCRdb's copy has only in-frame clones and lacks some. The V and J calls and the clone size are those of that table, but D and trimming were determined from the DNA. The sample lists about 81,000 clones; about 90% were seen once. CDR1 is MGHRA and CDR2 is YSYEKL in the germline V gene. This CDR3 has 14 residues. With 3 bases clipped from V and 4 bases from J, the junction kept 5 bases outside the gene matches. The source material was peripheral blood. This chain links TRBV4-1 with TRBJ1-2, with TRBD1 matching over 7 bases. The receptor was isolated from a woman at least 80 years old with acute or convalescent COVID-19. Here the CDR3 reads CASSQRQGIYGYTF. The DNA for the CDR3 is TGCGCCAGCAGCCAGAGACAGGGAATCTATGGCTACACCTTC.